This TCR beta chain appears in the sequencing data of a study of shared clonotypes between healthy human individuals. Unsorted samples drew genomic DNA from approximately 90 million PBMCs. The table lists this clone with a count of one. The CDR3 length is 14 residues. The germline V and J ends were trimmed by 0 bases and 1 base, with 7 bases remaining between them. Per the germline V gene, CDR1 is KGHSH and CDR2 is LQKENI. Clones were sequenced by immunoSEQ multiplex PCR, and TCRdb holds only the in-frame ones, with some missing. The sample consists of 450,000 to 500,000 clones, approximately 78% of them appearing once.

Sequencing was performed on PBMCs. The chain couples TRBV18 to TRBJ2-7, with D hard to call. The receptor's source is a woman between 40 and 55 years old in good health. Some clones in this sample may be carry-over from other donors' samples. The CDR3, as DNA: TGTGCCAGCTCACCACCGTCCAAATCCTACGAGCAGTACTTC. This translates into CASSPPSKSYEQYF. The entire variable domain, with the rest obtained from reference TRBV18 and TRBJ2-7, is as follows: NAGVMQNPRHLVRRRGQEARLRCSPMKGHSHVYWYRQLPEEGLKFMVYLQKENIIDESGMPKERFSAEFPKEGPSILRIQQVVRGDSAAYFCASSPPSKSYEQYFGPGTRLTVT.